The clone carrying this T cell receptor beta chain has only a few counts. Antigen: not known. The source of the sample is a study of beta chain features in type 1 diabetes. Study-level background: Patients shared similar age, gender and cell yields with healthy donors.

This CDR3 spans 17 amino acids. Losses at the gene ends were 4 bases for V and 3 bases for J; bases not matched to a gene: 12. Germline V gives CDR1 SQVTM, CDR2 ANQGSEA. Overall study findings and caveats: Shortening of TCRB CDR3s, moderate but significant, appeared in all four CD4+ subsets of Type 1 diabetes patients.

Expressed TCRB transcripts were sequenced after all isolated RNA was converted to cDNA. Some clones are missing from TCRdb's copy, which holds only in-frame ones; the method was immunoSEQ multiplex PCR. This sample has 150,000 to 190,000 clones, with 9% to 12% found just once. Sequenced material: central memory CD4+ T cells from blood. The chain combines TRBV29-1 with TRBJ2-2; TRBD1 matches 9 bases. The TCR comes from a young man with type 1 diabetes. The CDR3 spells CSVGGATGGYDTGELFF. The CDR3 DNA reads as TGCAGCGTTGGTGGTGCCACAGGGGGCTACGACACCGGGGAGCTGTTTTTT.